This entry lists 32 T cell receptor beta chains sequenced from one sample in a study of T cells in Graves' hyperthyroidism and ophthalmopathy. TCR beta CDR3 region amplification was performed from RNA transcripts. An initial round of RT-PCR targeting the TCR CDR3 relied on the HTBI primer set. TCRdb reanalysed the multiplex PCR reads using MiXCR and keeps one entry per CDR3 protein. The repertoire consists of roughly 500,000 distinct CDR3 sequences, with roughly a quarter occurring once and the leading ten covering about 11%. Sequencing was done on a sample of blood. The receptors here all came from a woman aged 30 to 39 with Graves' ophthalmopathy.

This clonotype showed up many times. V and J are TRBV12-3 or TRBV12-4 and TRBJ2-5; 8 nucleotides match TRBD2. Losses at the gene ends were 8 bases for V and 5 bases for J; bases not matched to a gene: 4. The length of the CDR3 is 12 residues. In DNA form, the CDR3 reads TGTGCCAGCGCCTCGGGGGGGGAGACCCAGTACTTC. This encodes CASASGGETQYF.

The chain is built from TRBV6-2 or TRBV6-3 and TRBJ1-5; D gene ambiguous. Germline V gives CDR1 MNHEY, CDR2 SVGEGT. Between the trimmed V and J ends, which lost 2 bases and 9 bases, there was a span of 8 bases. The CDR3 extends over 12 amino acids. The DNA for the CDR3 is TGTGCCAGCAGTTACGGTCCAGTGCCCCAGCATTTT. It translates to CASSYGPVPQHF.

This rearrangement joins TRBV12-3 or TRBV12-4 to TRBJ1-2; D perhaps matches TRBD1 (5 bases). The ends were cut back, 4 bases at V and 4 bases at J, with 10 bases in the middle. The CDR3 has 13 residues. The CDR3 coding sequence is TGTGCCAGCAGTTGGGACGTCCCCTATGGCTACACCTTC. Protein: CASSWDVPYGYTF.

This clonotype has ten or more counts. The chain has TRBV7-8 and TRBJ1-5; D unresolved. This CDR3 has 15 amino acids. V lost 1 base, J lost 4 bases, and 11 bases lay in between. The germline V gene encodes CDR1 SGHVS and CDR2 FQNEAQ. The CDR3 nucleotides are TGTGCCAGCAGCTTAGGGTGGCAGATAAATCAGCCCCAGCATTTT. Amino acid sequence: CASSLGWQINQPQHF.

This clonotype was counted ten times or more. The junction departs from germline at one end; a sequencing error may be responsible. This chain links TRBV7-2 with TRBJ1-5, with a tentative D call TRBD1 (5 bases). CDR3 length: 15 residues. Looked up from germline, CDR1 is SGHTA and CDR2 is FQGNSA. Here the CDR3 DNA reads TGTGCCAGCAGCCCCGACAGCAATAGCAATCAACCCCAGCATTTT. Translation gives CASSPDSNSNQPQHF.

This clonotype occurred a few times. This rearrangement joins TRBV5-1 to TRBJ1-1, with D maybe TRBD1 (6 bases). Germline lookup yields CDR1 SGHRS and CDR2 YFSETQ. V lost 5 bases, J lost 0 bases, and 14 bases lay in between. This CDR3 contains 15 residues. The DNA of the CDR3 is TGCGCCAGCAGTACGGACAGCCCTATGAACACTGAAGCTTTCTTT. Protein sequence: CASSTDSPMNTEAFF.

The chain carries TRBV12-3 or TRBV12-4 and TRBJ2-7, with TRBD2 identical over 9 bases. J was trimmed by 4 bases and V by 6 bases; bases with no gene match: 7. There are 14 residues in the CDR3. The CDR3 DNA is TGTGCCAGCAGCCTTAGCGGGAGAACTTACGAGCAGTACTTC. Its protein is CASSLSGRTYEQYF.

This clonotype was recorded at least ten times. The chain carries TRBV2 and TRBJ1-1; 9 positions match TRBD1. The CDR3 covers 15 residues. Trimming removed 1 base from V and 0 bases from J; junction bases left unmatched: 0. The germline gives CDR1 SNHLY, CDR2 FYNNEI. The CDR3: CASSEDRGLNTEAFF. Written as DNA, the CDR3 is TGTGCCAGCAGTGAAGACAGGGGGCTGAACACTGAAGCTTTCTTT.

This clonotype was picked up a small number of times. This chain joins TRBV6-5 and TRBJ2-2; D perhaps matches TRBD2 (6 bases). The V end was cut by 4 bases, the J end by 6 bases, with 18 bases between. This CDR3 has 16 residues. CDR1 MNHEY and CDR2 SVGAGI come from the germline V gene. Here the CDR3 DNA reads TGTGCCAGCAGTTTGGGGACTCAATCTTCCCCCGGGGAGCTGTTTTTT. Translation gives CASSLGTQSSPGELFF.

V usage is TRBV6-1 and J usage is TRBJ1-2; 9 nucleotides align to TRBD1. CDR3 length: 14 residues. CDR1 is MNHNS, CDR2 SASEGT, per germline. V was clipped by 8 bases and J by 3 bases; unmatched bases: 7. CDR3: CASANRGLDYGYTF. CDR3 bases: TGTGCCAGCGCAAACAGGGGGCTGGACTATGGCTACACCTTC.

This clonotype was seen repeatedly, ten times or more. The rearrangement links TRBV20-1 to TRBJ1-2, with unresolved D. Deletions cut 8 bases from V and 7 bases from J, with 14 bases between. The CDR3 covers 11 residues. The germline V gene has CDR1 DFQATT and CDR2 SNEGSKA (reference sequence). CDR3 in amino acids: CSLEKDGGYTF. The CDR3 region has the DNA TGCAGTCTTGAAAAAGACGGTGGCTACACCTTC.

This clonotype was counted many times. The chain employs TRBV6-5 and TRBJ2-7; no firm D call. Germline values: CDR1 MNHEY, CDR2 SVGAGI. The CDR3 is made up of 14 amino acids. Trimming removed 2 bases at V and 3 bases at J, with 11 bases between. The CDR3 region is CASSYGGRDYEQYF. The CDR3 coding sequence is TGTGCCAGCAGTTACGGCGGAAGAGACTACGAGCAGTACTTC.

This clonotype was seen only a few times. The chain carries TRBV4-3 and TRBJ1-3; TRBD1 might be the D (5 bases). V lost 0 bases and J 4 bases, leaving 13 bases between the germline ends. CDR3 size: 16 residues. CDR1 is LGHNA, CDR2 YSLEER, per germline. CDR3: CASSQEPRGKGNTIYF. CDR3 DNA sequence: TGCGCCAGCAGCCAAGAGCCCCGGGGGAAAGGAAACACCATATATTTT.

In its sample, this clonotype was seen many times. This rearrangement joins TRBV29-1 to TRBJ1-2; no firm D call. The germline gives CDR1 SQVTM, CDR2 ANQGSEA. This CDR3 contains 13 residues. Trimming stripped 2 bases from V and 4 bases from J, with 11 bases between. The CDR3 region has the DNA TGCAGCGTTGAACAAGGAGGCCCCTATGGCTACACCTTC. It codes for CSVEQGGPYGYTF.

This clonotype was found a few times. The chain links TRBV12-5 to TRBJ2-7; D is uncertain. Germline CDR1 is LGHNT and CDR2 is FRNRAP. V was pared by 0 bases and J by 0 bases, with 12 bases between. There are 16 residues in the CDR3. CDR3 sequence: CASGLVGGYSSYEQYF. CDR3 coding DNA: TGTGCTAGTGGTTTGGTAGGTGGATACAGCTCCTACGAGCAGTACTTC.

This clonotype was observed a few times. V gene TRBV19 combines with J gene TRBJ1-1; D call uncertain. V was shortened by 4 bases and J by 1 base, with 7 bases between the two germline ends. Per germline, CDR1 LNHDA and CDR2 SQIVND (reference sequence). This CDR3 has 13 amino acids. Here the CDR3 DNA reads TGTGCCAGTAGTAGGGAAAGGAACACTGAAGCTTTCTTT. This translates into CASSRERNTEAFF.

This clonotype was recorded many times. The gene calls are TRBV30 and TRBJ2-7; TRBD1 matches at 12 bases. Germline lookup yields CDR1 GTSNPN and CDR2 SVGIG (reference sequence). The junction had 12 bases not matched to a gene; V was cut back by 8 bases and J by 7 bases. This CDR3 has 14 amino acids. CDR3 in DNA: TGTGCCGGGGATTCCGGGACAGGGGGCACGGAGCAGTACTTC. This translates into CAGDSGTGGTEQYF.

This clonotype was counted many times. The gene calls are TRBV19 and TRBJ1-5, with 9 bases aligning to TRBD1. This CDR3 has 18 residues. V dropped 5 bases and J dropped 1; count of bases not matched to a gene: 12. Germline CDR1 LNHDA, CDR2 SQIVND (reference sequence). Here the CDR3 DNA reads TGTGCCAGTAGTGCCTCGTGGGGACAGGGTCTAAGCAATCAGCCCCAGCATTTT. Amino acid sequence: CASSASWGQGLSNQPQHF.

This clonotype was counted ten times or more. CDR3 DNA sequence: TGTGCCAGCTCACCGGTACAGCAGAACACTGAAGCTTTCTTT. It is translated as CASSPVQQNTEAFF. The chain has TRBV18 and TRBJ1-1; D not certain. Trimming took off 3 bases at V and 1 base at J, with 9 bases between the two ends. CDR3 size: 14 residues. Germline-derived CDR1 and CDR2 are KGHSH and LQKENI.

This clonotype was seen at least ten times. The chain carries TRBV15 and TRBJ2-5, with D tentatively TRBD2 (7 bases). From germline, CDR1 is LNHNV and CDR2 YYDKDF (reference sequence). V was trimmed by 5 bases and J by 10 bases, leaving 17 bases between them. This CDR3 has 13 residues. The CDR3 nucleotides are TGTGCCACCAGCCGAACCGGGGGGCGGAACCAGTACTTC. Its translation: CATSRTGGRNQYF. The complete variable domain, with remaining parts taken from reference TRBV15 and TRBJ2-5, reads DAMVIQNPRYQVTQFGKPVTLSCSQTLNHNVMYWYQQKSSQAPKLLFHYYDKDFNNEADTPDNFQSRRPNTSFCFLDIRSPGLGDTAMYLCATSRTGGRNQYFGPGTRLLVL.

At least ten counts were recorded for this clonotype. V is TRBV7-2 and J is TRBJ1-2, with D unclear. V shed 7 bases and J shed 9 bases, with 18 bases lying between them. In germline, CDR1 is SGHTA, CDR2 FQGNSA. This CDR3 has 13 residues. The CDR3 loop is CASTTAVHESYTF. CDR3 sequence (DNA): TGTGCCAGCACGACTGCGGTCCACGAGAGCTACACCTTC.

The chain couples TRBV28 to TRBJ2-7; D possibly uses TRBD1 or TRBD2 (5 bases each). V was clipped by 7 bases and J by 2 bases, with 9 bases between them. Germline CDR1 MDHEN, CDR2 SYDVKM. This CDR3 comprises 12 residues. The CDR3 loop reads CASKADTYEQYF. The CDR3 region has the DNA TGTGCCAGCAAAGCGGACACCTACGAGCAGTACTTC.

The chain is built from TRBV12-3 or TRBV12-4 and TRBJ1-2; perhaps TRBD1 as D (5 bases). V lost 6 bases to trimming and J lost 0 bases, with 14 bases between them. The CDR3 totals 15 residues. CDR3 bases: TGTGCCAGCAGCGCAACAAAGACAGCTAACTATGGCTACACCTTC. Its protein is CASSATKTANYGYTF.

This clonotype was detected ten times or more. The CDR3: CATSRGLNQPQHF. The CDR3, as DNA: TGTGCCACCTCTAGGGGCCTCAATCAGCCCCAGCATTTT. The chain is built from TRBV2 and TRBJ1-5; tentatively, D is TRBD1 (5 bases). This CDR3 region has 13 residues. The germline CDR1 and CDR2 sequences are SNHLY and FYNNEI. V was cut by 10 bases and J by 3 bases, with 13 bases left in between.

The V call is TRBV29-1, the J call TRBJ1-1, with unresolved D. The CDR3 consists of 14 residues. V dropped 4 bases and J dropped 0 bases, with 12 bases sitting between them. CDR1 is SQVTM, CDR2 ANQGSEA, per germline. The CDR3 protein is CSVVSHSLNTEAFF. CDR3 coding DNA: TGCAGCGTTGTATCCCACAGCTTGAACACTGAAGCTTTCTTT.

This clonotype has just a few counts. The genes are TRBV3-1 and TRBJ2-3; 11 nucleotides agree with TRBD2. The J segment lost 2 bases and the V segment lost 2 bases, leaving 12 bases of the junction unmatched. Germline lookup yields CDR1 LGHDT and CDR2 YNNKEL (reference sequence). The CDR3 totals 19 residues. The CDR3 loop is CASSQLAGGRDPDTDTQYF. In DNA form, the CDR3 reads TGTGCCAGCAGCCAACTAGCGGGGGGTAGGGACCCCGACACAGATACGCAGTATTTT.

This clonotype was counted at least ten times. The V call is TRBV27, the J call TRBJ2-5; TRBD1 might be the D (6 bases). The CDR3 runs to 15 residues. The germline V gene encodes CDR1 MNHEY and CDR2 SMNVEV (reference sequence). V lost 1 base and J lost 3, with 12 bases in between. CDR3 loop: CASSLLGDRKETQYF. Here the CDR3 DNA reads TGTGCCAGCAGTTTATTGGGCGACAGGAAAGAGACCCAGTACTTC.

This sequence joins TRBV4-1 and TRBJ2-5, with 13 bases identical to TRBD2. The CDR3 runs to 18 residues. The V gene end was trimmed by 6 bases and the J gene end by 3 bases; junction bases not matched to a gene: 13. Germline V gives CDR1 MGHRA, CDR2 YSYEKL. CDR3 sequence (DNA): TGCGCCAGCAGAGAATCACCCGGGACTAGCGGGGAAAAAGAGACCCAGTACTTC. The encoded protein is CASRESPGTSGEKETQYF.

In this sample, this clonotype turned up many times. The CDR3 loop reads CSARPPTGSDQPQHF. Written as DNA, the CDR3 is TGCAGTGCTAGACCCCCGACAGGAAGCGATCAGCCCCAGCATTTT. The chain employs TRBV20-1 and TRBJ1-5; D is possibly TRBD1 (6 bases). Trimming took 2 bases from V and 5 from J, leaving 16 bases between them. The germline CDR1 and CDR2 sequences are DFQATT and SNEGSKA (reference sequence). The CDR3 length is 15 residues.

This clonotype was counted ten times or more. J is TRBJ1-1 and V is TRBV29-1, with a weak D call TRBD1 (5 bases). The CDR3 contains 14 residues. CDR1 and CDR2 (germline): SQVTM, ANQGSEA. Trimming cost V 7 bases and J 0 bases, with 15 bases left between them. CDR3 nucleotide sequence: TGCAGCGCCTCCACGACAGCGCTGAACACTGAAGCTTTCTTT. Translating gives CSASTTALNTEAFF.

V gene TRBV15 combines with J gene TRBJ1-1; D perhaps matches TRBD1 (6 bases). Germline CDR1 LNHNV, CDR2 YYDKDF (reference sequence). This CDR3 spans 13 amino acids. V was pared by 0 bases and J by 9 bases, with 11 bases between. The CDR3 sequence is CATSRDQDSQAFF. CDR3 nucleotides: TGTGCCACCAGCAGAGATCAGGACAGCCAAGCTTTCTTT.

The genes are TRBV27 and TRBJ2-7; the D gene is possibly TRBD2 (7 bases). V gave up 2 bases and J gave up 2 bases, with 10 bases separating them. The CDR3 is 14 residues long. The V gene's germline CDR1 is MNHEY and CDR2 SMNVEV (reference sequence). The CDR3 sequence is CASSLRGATYEQYF. CDR3 bases: TGTGCCAGCAGTTTACGGGGGGCTACCTACGAGCAGTACTTC.